This T cell receptor (beta chain) was captured by sequencing in a study of CD8+ T cells in alopecia areata. After isolation, RNA underwent reverse transcription to generate cDNA as the sequencing template. Produced via immunoSEQ multiplex PCR; TCRdb's table is partial and in-frame only. Of some 110,000 clones in the sample, less than 75% were seen once. Treatment in this sample: oral pan-JAK inhibitor, 5-10 mg twice daily. The CDR3 loop spans 12 amino acids. Trimming cost V 3 bases and J 4 bases; bases outside gene matches: 2. Germline lookup yields CDR1 SQVTM and CDR2 ANQGSEA. The sample here was CD8+ T cells sorted from blood, taken at week 4, from a patient treated with tofacitinib. This receptor was obtained from a human donor with alopecia areata. The chain uses TRBV29-1 and TRBJ2-5, with 7 positions matching TRBD1. CDR3 residues: CSVEYRGETQYF. The DNA for the CDR3 is TGCAGCGTTGAGTACAGGGGAGAGACCCAGTACTTC.